Shown below are 11 T cell receptor beta chains from a single sample sequenced in a study of radiotherapy plus CTLA-4 blockade in lung cancer. The assay was immunoSEQ multiplex PCR, and TCRdb's table has in-frame clones only and misses some. The sample yields about 91,000 clones, approximately 79% seen once. Sequenced material: peripheral blood, taken from a patient treated with radiotherapy plus ipilimumab. Receptors were obtained from a human donor with non-small cell lung cancer that progressed on radiotherapy plus ipilimumab.

The chain carries TRBV13 and TRBJ1-2; 8 nucleotides agree with TRBD1. Germline V gene data show CDR1 as PRHDT and CDR2 as FYEKMQ (reference sequence). The trim removed 5 bases at V and 3 bases at J, leaving 2 bases unmatched. CDR3 length equals 13 residues. CDR3 bases: TGTGCCAGCAGCCCAGGGGGCTACTATGGCTACACCTTC. It encodes CASSPGGYYGYTF.

The V and J genes are TRBV27 and TRBJ2-1, with D possibly matching TRBD1 (6 bases). Trimming shortened V by 4 bases and J by 5 bases, and 9 bases separated the two germline ends. Germline values: CDR1 MNHEY, CDR2 SMNVEV (reference sequence). CDR3 size: 13 residues. CDR3 residues: CASSWGPDNEQFF. In DNA, the CDR3 is TGTGCCAGCAGTTGGGGGCCAGACAATGAGCAGTTCTTC.

V and J are TRBV7-2 and TRBJ1-2; tentatively, D is TRBD1 (6 bases). Trimming stripped 0 bases from V and 7 bases from J, with 12 bases between. The CDR3 sequence is 14 residues long. CDR1 is SGHTA, CDR2 FQGNSA, per germline. DNA for the CDR3: TGTGCCAGCAGCTTAGCGTCAGGGGTTTCTGGCTACACCTTC. Translation gives CASSLASGVSGYTF.

The chain couples TRBV5-1 to TRBJ2-1; 7 bases fit TRBD1. The CDR3 covers 17 residues. Germline trimming cut 4 bases from V and 3 bases from J; bases unmatched to any gene: 13. Looked up from germline, CDR1 is SGHRS and CDR2 is YFSETQ. For the CDR3, the DNA is TGCGCCAGCAGCAAGACATCTCGACAGGGTTACTACAATGAGCAGTTCTTC. It encodes CASSKTSRQGYYNEQFF.

The rearrangement uses TRBV11-2 and TRBJ1-1; D gene uncertain. Trimming left V 5 bases short and J 8 bases short, with 15 bases between. Germline V gene sequence: CDR1 SGHAT, CDR2 FQNNGV. The CDR3 totals 13 residues. CDR3 protein: CASSKTWVGEAFF. CDR3 in DNA: TGTGCCAGCAGCAAGACTTGGGTTGGGGAAGCTTTCTTT.

This clone has just a few counts. The CDR3 protein is CASSEDWGQGSIEQYF. Written as DNA, the CDR3 is TGTGCCAGCAGTGAAGATTGGGGACAGGGGTCGATCGAGCAGTACTTC. This sequence joins TRBV6-1 and TRBJ2-7, with 10 bases aligning to TRBD1. Trimming at V came to 1 base and at J to 6 bases, leaving 9 bases not matched to a gene. The CDR3 has 16 amino acids. CDR1 MNHNS and CDR2 SASEGT come from the germline V gene.

In this sample, this clone turned up a few times. The V and J genes are TRBV4-1 and TRBJ2-7, with D perhaps TRBD2 (5 bases). This CDR3 is built from 13 residues. Germline V gene lookup returns CDR1 MGHRA and CDR2 YSYEKL. V gave up 4 bases and J gave up 3 bases, with 10 bases separating them. The CDR3 sequence: CASSPEGFYEQYF. The CDR3 nucleotides read TGCGCCAGCAGCCCAGAGGGCTTCTACGAGCAGTACTTC.

This clone showed up just a few times. This chain connects TRBV28 to TRBJ1-2; tentatively, D is TRBD1 (6 bases). CDR1 MDHEN and CDR2 SYDVKM come from the germline V gene. The CDR3 contains 13 residues. V lost 6 bases, J lost 4 bases, and 12 bases lay in between. The DNA of the CDR3 is TGTGCCAGCAGACTGGGAGGGGGCTATGGCTACACCTTC. It specifies CASRLGGGYGYTF.

This chain joins TRBV4-1 and TRBJ2-1; no clear D gene. Deletions cut 4 bases from V and 1 base from J, with 11 bases between. This CDR3 has 15 amino acids. Germline V gene lookup returns CDR1 MGHRA and CDR2 YSYEKL. The CDR3 nucleotides are TGCGCCAGCAGCCCCCACCCCAGGTCCTACAATGAGCAGTTCTTC. Translation gives CASSPHPRSYNEQFF.

The gene calls are TRBV11-3 and TRBJ2-1, with 10 bases that match TRBD2. After removal of 3 bases from V and 9 bases from J, the junction contained 5 bases not matched to a gene. Germline CDR1 SGHNT, CDR2 YENEEA. The CDR3 extends over 14 amino acids. CDR3 amino acids: CASSFSGGAGEQFF. The CDR3 region has the DNA TGTGCCAGCAGCTTCAGCGGGGGGGCCGGTGAGCAGTTCTTC.

About this clone: The sample carries other DNA sequences with the same CDR3. This sequence joins TRBV7-9 and TRBJ1-4, with D possibly TRBD1 on 6 matching bases. V lost 6 bases and J lost 0, with 11 bases in between. The CDR3 contains 15 residues. Germline CDR1 and CDR2: SEHNR and FQNEAQ (reference sequence). In nucleotides, the CDR3 is TGTGCCAGCAGTCAGGACAGCCCAACTAATGAAAAACTGTTTTTT. Its protein is CASSQDSPTNEKLFF.